This TCR beta chain was found in a study of T-cell memory formation after mild COVID-19. The wider study: TCR clusters showed largely donor specificity. Notes on the study in general: Shrinking CD4+ clones were chiefly CM and EM; CD8+ ones were chiefly EMRA. In second-wave clones peaking day 37, SARS-CoV-2 specificity remained unconfirmed.

The CDR3 loop spans 14 amino acids. V lost 7 bases, J lost 11 bases, and 11 bases stayed unmatched. Germline CDR1 reads MNHNY; CDR2 reads SVGAGI (reference sequence). This clonotype was recorded at least ten times. The antigen is undetermined. TCR alpha and TCR beta cDNA libraries with sample barcodes and UMIs came from 5'RACE using constant-segment primers. TCRdb independently ran MiXCR on the 5' RACE reads; one entry per CDR3 protein. This sample yields 400,000 to 500,000 distinct CDR3 sequences, of which around 24% are seen a single time; 8.5% to 10% belongs to the top ten. This TCR derives from an adult woman who had mild COVID-19 (a few samples of this study predate the infection). Cell type and time point are not known. The sample was PBMCs or a T cell subset sorted from them (not recorded which). The V gene is TRBV6-6, the J gene TRBJ1-5, with 10 bases fitting TRBD1. CDR3 residues: CASTLTGGPSAQHF. The CDR3 bases are TGTGCCAGCACCCTGACAGGGGGCCCCTCGGCCCAGCATTTT.